This entry lists 23 T cell receptor beta chains sequenced from one sample in a study of blood T cell repertoires in COVID-19. The assay was immunoSEQ multiplex PCR, and TCRdb's table has in-frame clones only and misses some. The sample lists about 320,000 clones, 83% seen once, with roughly 1.1% in the top ten. Sequences were obtained from peripheral blood. These receptors were obtained from a woman aged 45-59 years with acute or convalescent COVID-19.

Only a few counts were recorded for this clone. The rearrangement uses TRBV5-4 and TRBJ2-5; the match to TRBD2 covers 9 bases. V lost 0 bases, J lost 9 bases, and 9 bases stayed unmatched. This CDR3 is built from 15 residues. Per the germline V gene, CDR1 is SGHNT and CDR2 is YYREEE (reference sequence). The CDR3 DNA reads TGTGCCAGCAGCTTGGGTCTAGCGGGGAGCGGGGCCCAGTACTTC. Amino acid sequence: CASSLGLAGSGAQYF.

This clone was observed a few times. The rearrangement joins TRBV30 to TRBJ2-3, with D possibly matching TRBD1 (5 bases). V gave up 0 bases and J gave up 2 bases, with 12 bases separating them. The CDR3 runs 15 residues. CDR1 is GTSNPN, CDR2 SVGIG, per germline (reference sequence). CDR3 sequence (DNA): TGTGCCTGGAGTGTACTCGGACATAACACAGATACGCAGTATTTT. This codes for CAWSVLGHNTDTQYF.

The rearrangement uses TRBV21-1 and TRBJ2-5; the table names TRBD2, a call not compared with the DNA. TRBV21-1 has pseudogene status. The CDR3 consists of 17 residues. CDR3 in amino acids: CASSALLAGGPPETQYF. The CDR3 bases are TGTGCCAGCAGCGCACTACTAGCGGGAGGGCCCCCAGAGACCCAGTACTTC.

The V and J genes are TRBV6-5 and TRBJ2-5; tentatively, D is TRBD1 (6 bases). The CDR3 is 14 residues long. V shed 4 bases and J shed 5 bases, with 14 bases lying between them. Germline CDR1 is MNHEY and CDR2 is SVGAGI. CDR3 sequence: CASSSQQGGETQYF. CDR3 bases: TGTGCCAGCAGTTCCCAACAGGGCGGGGAGACCCAGTACTTC.

The V and J genes are TRBV10-3 and TRBJ1-5; D might be TRBD1 (5 bases). Germline V lookup: CDR1 ENHRY, CDR2 SYGVKD. V lost 4 bases, J lost 3 bases, and 7 bases lay in between. This CDR3 is 13 amino acids long. The CDR3 here is CAISGQTNQPQHF. CDR3 bases: TGTGCCATCAGTGGACAGACCAATCAGCCCCAGCATTTT.

This chain uses TRBV6-5 with TRBJ2-3; TRBD1 is a possible D gene (5 bases). The germline CDR1 and CDR2 sequences are MNHEY and SVGAGI. V gave up 9 bases and J gave up 6 bases, with 13 bases separating them. The CDR3 consists of 12 residues. DNA of the CDR3: TGTGCCAGTCATTTCAAGGGGGATACGCAGTATTTT. Translated, it gives CASHFKGDTQYF.

This clone was found once. The chain employs TRBV2 and TRBJ1-2, with TRBD1 as a possible D gene (6 bases). V was clipped by 6 bases and J by 11 bases, with 13 bases between them. The CDR3 covers 11 residues. The germline V gene encodes CDR1 SNHLY and CDR2 FYNNEI. The CDR3 bases are TGTGCCAGCAGGGACAGTTTCTTATACACCTTC. This translates into CASRDSFLYTF.

The gene calls are TRBV24-1 and TRBJ1-5, with 7 bases fitting TRBD1. Trimming removed 3 bases from V and 7 bases from J; junction bases left unmatched: 8. The CDR3 loop spans 15 amino acids. Per germline, CDR1 KGHDR and CDR2 SFDVKD. The CDR3 DNA reads TGTGCCACCAGTGATGCGGACAGGCTAGGACAGCCCCAGCATTTT. Amino acids: CATSDADRLGQPQHF.

V and J are TRBV15 and TRBJ2-7; TRBD1 aligns across 9 bases. The length of the CDR3 is 13 residues. CDR1 and CDR2 from the germline V gene are LNHNV and YYDKDF (reference sequence). V shed 1 base and J 6 bases; nucleotides not matched to a gene: 1. As DNA, the CDR3 is TGTGCCACCAGCAGAGGGACAGGGGCCGAGCAGTACTTC. This gives the protein CATSRGTGAEQYF.

V usage is TRBV6-5 and J usage is TRBJ2-3; a weak D match, TRBD2 (6 bases). Trimming removed 6 bases at V and 1 base at J, with 14 bases between. The germline V gene has CDR1 MNHEY and CDR2 SVGAGI. The CDR3 covers 15 residues. The CDR3 spells CASRVAAARTDTQYF. The CDR3 coding sequence is TGTGCCAGCAGAGTAGCGGCTGCCCGCACAGATACGCAGTATTTT.

The chain recombines TRBV25-1 with TRBJ2-1; 7 bases agree with TRBD1. This CDR3 is built from 15 residues. Germline lookup yields CDR1 MGHDK and CDR2 SYGVNS. Germline trimming cut 5 bases from V and 1 base from J; bases unmatched to any gene: 5. In DNA form, the CDR3 reads TGTGCCAGCAGTAACCGACAGGGTTCCTACAATGAGCAGTTCTTC. Translating it yields CASSNRQGSYNEQFF.

V is TRBV6-6 and J is TRBJ1-2, with TRBD1 identical over 7 bases. Germline loops: CDR1 MNHNY, CDR2 SVGAGI (reference sequence). The CDR3 runs to 14 residues. Germline trimming cut 2 bases from V and 3 bases from J; bases unmatched to any gene: 3. The CDR3 DNA is TGTGCCAGCAGTTACCCTACAGGGGACTATGGCTACACCTTC. Protein sequence: CASSYPTGDYGYTF.

The chain is built from TRBV5-1 and TRBJ1-1; 7 positions match TRBD1. Germline CDR1 and CDR2: SGHRS and YFSETQ. There are 13 residues in the CDR3. J was trimmed by 8 bases and V by 0 bases; bases with no gene match: 4. The CDR3 here is CASSLGDRREAFF. CDR3 DNA sequence: TGCGCCAGCAGCTTGGGGGACAGAAGGGAAGCTTTCTTT.

V gene TRBV5-4 combines with J gene TRBJ1-1, with a possible D match to TRBD1 (5 bases). Per the germline V gene, CDR1 is SGHNT and CDR2 is YYREEE (reference sequence). The CDR3 runs to 14 residues. Trimming took off 4 bases at V and 4 bases at J, with 14 bases between the two ends. DNA for the CDR3: TGTGCCAGCAGCGGGGCTTCTAGCGGCACTGAAGCTTTCTTT. Translated: CASSGASSGTEAFF.

The V call is TRBV19, the J call TRBJ1-1; unclear D gene. Per the germline V gene, CDR1 is LNHDA and CDR2 is SQIVND (reference sequence). Trimming pared 3 bases from V and 2 bases from J, leaving 10 bases between. The CDR3 has 14 residues. The CDR3 region has the DNA TGTGCCAGTAGTATGCGACATCTAAACACTGAAGCTTTCTTT. It is translated as CASSMRHLNTEAFF.

The V gene is TRBV5-1, the J gene TRBJ1-1, with 7 positions matching TRBD1. Trimming removed 2 bases from V and 8 bases from J; junction bases left unmatched: 9. CDR3 length: 14 residues. Germline assignment: CDR1 SGHRS and CDR2 YFSETQ. CDR3 sequence: CASSLQGRDGEAFF. CDR3 DNA: TGCGCCAGCAGCTTACAGGGGCGAGATGGAGAAGCTTTCTTT.

This clone was counted once. The chain couples TRBV6-1 to TRBJ1-5; D not resolved. Trimming cost V 1 base and J 0 bases, with 13 bases left between them. Germline values: CDR1 MNHNS, CDR2 SASEGT. The CDR3 totals 17 residues. The CDR3 DNA reads as TGTGCCAGCAGTGAAGTAGGCGGGTGGTATAGCAATCAGCCCCAGCATTTT. It translates to CASSEVGGWYSNQPQHF.

The chain recombines TRBV7-2 with TRBJ2-7; 8 bases agree with TRBD2. The J segment lost 7 bases and the V segment lost 2 bases, leaving 7 bases of the junction unmatched. This CDR3 is built from 14 residues. Germline CDR1 SGHTA, CDR2 FQGNSA. The CDR3 here is CASSLTGGPREQYF. The CDR3 coding sequence is TGTGCCAGCAGCTTAACGGGAGGGCCAAGGGAGCAGTACTTC.

This rearrangement joins TRBV18 to TRBJ1-2; possibly TRBD1 for D (5 bases). The germline gives CDR1 KGHSH, CDR2 LQKENI. The CDR3 consists of 15 residues. Trimming stripped 3 bases from V and 2 bases from J, with 13 bases between. DNA for the CDR3: TGTGCCAGCTCACCGTGGGGCGTAGAGAACTATGGCTACACCTTC. Amino acids: CASSPWGVENYGYTF.

V gene TRBV30 combines with J gene TRBJ2-2, with 7 nucleotides matching TRBD2. From germline, CDR1 is GTSNPN and CDR2 SVGIG (reference sequence). The CDR3 sequence is 10 residues long. As DNA, the CDR3 is TGTGCGGGGAGGGTCGGGGAGCTGTTTTTT. Translating it yields CAGRVGELFF.

The chain combines TRBV4-2 with TRBJ1-4; no firm D call. The germline V gene encodes CDR1 LGHNA and CDR2 YNFKEQ. This CDR3 spans 13 amino acids. Deletions cut 0 bases from V and 7 bases from J, with 6 bases between. This chain's CDR3 is CASSQESGEKLFF. In nucleotides, the CDR3 is TGTGCCAGCAGCCAAGAAAGCGGTGAAAAACTGTTTTTT.

The chain joins TRBV9 to TRBJ2-4, with D maybe TRBD2 (5 bases). With 4 bases removed from V and 9 bases from J, the gap between germline ends came to 20 bases. The CDR3 runs to 15 residues. Germline V lookup: CDR1 SGDLS, CDR2 YYNGEE. The CDR3 spells CASSPDFAVRGIQYF. The DNA of the CDR3 is TGTGCCAGCAGCCCAGATTTCGCGGTCCGGGGCATTCAGTACTTC.

The genes are TRBV4-1 and TRBJ2-7; 10 bases fit TRBD1. The CDR3 length is 13 residues. Germline V gives CDR1 MGHRA, CDR2 YSYEKL. The junction had 2 bases not matched to a gene; V was cut back by 4 bases and J by 5 bases. CDR3 residues: CASSRDRGHEQYF. The CDR3 coding sequence is TGCGCCAGCAGCCGGGACAGGGGCCACGAGCAGTACTTC.